This T cell receptor (beta chain) derives from a study of cytomegalovirus exposure and HLA in healthy donors. The study, taken as a whole, reports: Serostatus for CMV was the only available immune exposure information. Later work found that TCR association rates differed between HLA loci; DRB1 had the most and HLA-C the fewest. Cytomegalovirus association was assigned to 150 to 200 TCR beta chains.

Details on this clone: Its antigen remains unidentified.

A multiplex PCR was run with 60 Vbeta primers and 13 Jbeta primers. Authors' processing steps: An analysis that came later counted approximately 76 million unique TCR beta chains, roughly 11 million shared. The assay was immunoSEQ multiplex PCR, and TCRdb's table has in-frame clones only and misses some. Clone size and V and J calls were adopted from that table, with D and trimming inferred from the DNA. The sample features 160,000 or so clones, with 2% to 2.5% in its top ten. The CDR3 runs 11 residues. Germline V CDR1 and CDR2: MRHNA, SNTAGT. V shed 11 bases and J shed 5 bases, with 10 bases lying between them.

Sequenced sample: PBMCs. The TCR comes from a man aged 25-45 years in good health and CMV-seronegative. This chain uses TRBV6-4 with TRBJ1-5; a weak D match, TRBD1 (6 bases). CDR3 sequence: CALRGYQPQHF. CDR3 DNA: TGTGCCCTGAGGGGGTATCAGCCCCAGCATTTT.